The rows below give T cell receptor beta chains drawn from one sample of a study of Graves' ophthalmopathy and Graves' hyperthyroidism. TCRdb fed the multiplex PCR reads into MiXCR, producing one record per CDR3 protein. The sample includes a few hundred thousand distinct CDR3 sequences, about a sixth seen only once; the top ten take 2.4%. Sequenced input: peripheral blood. The receptors were sampled from an adult woman with stable Graves' hyperthyroidism. The CDR3 runs from the conserved cysteine through the conserved F or W. The D gene is left open where the match is weak. Only some rows state a clone size, as once, few, many or a class for expanded clones.

few NA TRBJ2-7 TRBV7-9 TGTGCCAGCAGCTTATATTCCGGGACCTCCTACGAGCAGTACTTC CASSLYSGTSYEQYF
NA NA TRBJ2-5 TRBV25-1 TGTGCCAGCAGTCTTGGTGGGACGGGTAAAGAGACCCAGTACTTC CASSLGGTGKETQYF
NA TRBD2 TRBJ2-7 TRBV4-1 TGCGCCAGCAGCCAAGAGGTAGGACTAGTCAACGAGCAGTACTTC CASSQEVGLVNEQYF
many NA TRBJ2-2 TRBV6-5 TGTGCCAGCAGTTACGAGGGCCCCGGGGAGCTGTTTTTT CASSYEGPGELFF
many NA TRBJ1-1 TRBV28 TGTGCCAGCAGTTTCCCACCCCCCCTGGGTACTGAAGCTTTCTTT CASSFPPPLGTEAFF
NA TRBD1 TRBJ2-7 TRBV3-1 TGTGCCAGCAGCCCCGAGGACAGGGACGAGCAGTACTTC CASSPEDRDEQYF
few TRBD2 TRBJ2-2 TRBV6-5 TGTGCCAGCAGTTATGGGCGGGAGGGCACCGGGGAGCTGTTTTTT CASSYGREGTGELFF
many NA TRBJ2-7 TRBV28 TGTGCCAGCAGTTTAAGGTTTGAGCAGTACTTC CASSLRFEQYF
few TRBD2 TRBJ2-3 TRBV10-2 TGCGCCAGCCGGACTAGCTTAGATACGCAGTATTTT CASRTSLDTQYF
many TRBD1 TRBJ1-2 TRBV12-3/TRBV12-4 TGTGCCAGCAGCCCTACAACCGGGACAGGCTATGGCTACACCTTC CASSPTTGTGYGYTF
many NA TRBJ1-1 TRBV28 TGTGCCAGCAGTTCATTCCGTTTGGGGGGAACTGAAGCTTTCTTT CASSSFRLGGTEAFF
NA TRBD2 TRBJ2-7 TRBV20-1 TGCAGTGGACTAGCCTTTAGCTCCTACGAGCAGTACTTC CSGLAFSSYEQYF
many NA TRBJ2-2 TRBV28 TGTGCCAGCAACGTCGGAGGGGGCGGTACCGGGGAGCTGTTTTTT CASNVGGGGTGELFF
few NA TRBJ2-2 TRBV4-3 TGCGCCAGCAGCCAAGTTTCTTCCGGGGAGCTGTTTTTT CASSQVSSGELFF
many NA TRBJ1-5 TRBV20-1 TGCAGTGCTACTGCCCGGGACTGGGGCCAGCATTTT CSATARDWGQHF
NA TRBD1 TRBJ2-2 TRBV12-3/TRBV12-4 TGTGCCAGCAGCGCTACCCGGGACAGAAAGGGCGGGGAGCTGTTTTTT CASSATRDRKGGELFF
NA NA TRBJ2-7 TRBV11-2 TGTGCCAGCAGCTTACACTTTGTCGCAGGGAATTCCTACGAGCAGTACTTC CASSLHFVAGNSYEQYF
many TRBD1 TRBJ2-2 TRBV6-1 TGTGCCAGCAGACAGGGGGCGAGCACCGGGGAGCTGTTTTTT CASRQGASTGELFF
NA NA TRBJ2-7 TRBV11-3 TGTGCCAGCAGCTATACAGGGTCTCCAACCTACGAGCAGTACTTC CASSYTGSPTYEQYF
many TRBD1 TRBJ2-5 TRBV5-1 TGCGCCAGCAGCTTGGGGACAGGGTTTTTGGAGACCCAGTACTTC CASSLGTGFLETQYF
many NA TRBJ2-7 TRBV6-1 TGTGCCACCAAGCCCCGGATTAGCTCCTACGAGCAGTACTTC CATKPRISSYEQYF
many NA TRBJ1-5 TRBV19 TGTGCCAGTAGTATTGGGGTCAGTTACAATCAGCCCCAGCATTTT CASSIGVSYNQPQHF
few NA TRBJ2-7 TRBV28 TGTGCCAGCAGTTTTGACAGAACGAACGAGCAGTACTTC CASSFDRTNEQYF
few TRBD1 TRBJ1-2 TRBV3-1 TGTGCCAGCAGCCTAAGGACAGGGTTAGGCTACACCTTC CASSLRTGLGYTF
many TRBD1 TRBJ2-2 TRBV29-1 TGCAGCGTACAGGGGAGAAACACCGGGGAGCTGTTTTTT CSVQGRNTGELFF
many NA TRBJ1-5 TRBV6-5 TGTGCCAGCAGTATCAGCCAAGACCAGCCCCAGCATTTT CASSISQDQPQHF
NA NA TRBJ1-5 TRBV6-2/TRBV6-3 TGTGCCAGCAGTTGGAAGGGTTCGGGCAATCAGCCCCAGCATTTT CASSWKGSGNQPQHF
NA TRBD1 TRBJ1-2 TRBV6-1 TGTGCCAGCAGTCGCCTTTCTAGTGGGACAGGGAGGGGCTACACCTTC CASSRLSSGTGRGYTF
many TRBD1 TRBJ2-7 TRBV29-1 TGCAGCGTGGCGGGGACAGGGTTGGGCGAGCAGTACTTC CSVAGTGLGEQYF